The 20 T cell receptor beta chains below all came from one sample that was sequenced in a study of chronic HIV infection and antiretroviral therapy. TCRdb re-analysed the 5' RACE reads in MiXCR, keeping a single row per CDR3 protein. This table has about 38,000 distinct CDR3 sequences, about 8.9% appearing once. The source material was peripheral blood. The receptors stem from an adult who had HIV and had not received antiretroviral therapy, or was an uninfected healthy control (not recorded which).

In this sample, this clonotype turned up many times. The chain recombines TRBV20-1 with TRBJ1-5; D uncertain. The ends were cut back, 1 base at V and 1 base at J, with 5 bases in the middle. CDR3 length equals 13 residues. The V gene's germline CDR1 is DFQATT and CDR2 SNEGSKA (reference sequence). The DNA of the CDR3 is TGCAGTGCTAGAGGAGGGAGCAATCAGCCCCAGCATTTT. Its protein is CSARGGSNQPQHF.

There are many counts of this clonotype. V usage is TRBV6-2 or TRBV6-3 and J usage is TRBJ2-3, with D uncertain. V lost 3 bases to trimming and J lost 3 bases, with 7 bases between them. CDR3 length: 13 amino acids. Germline-derived CDR1 and CDR2 are MNHEY and SVGEGT. The CDR3 loop reads CASSYRVTDTQYF. The CDR3 nucleotides are TGTGCCAGCAGTTATCGGGTAACAGATACGCAGTATTTT.

There are many counts of this clonotype. The chain uses TRBV3-1 and TRBJ2-2, with TRBD2 matching over 10 bases. In germline, CDR1 is LGHDT, CDR2 YNNKEL (reference sequence). The CDR3 runs to 18 residues. V lost 3 bases, J lost 2 bases, and 9 bases stayed unmatched. CDR3 sequence (DNA): TGTGCCAGCAGCCAGGCCGGACTAGCGGAGCGTAACACCGGGGAGCTGTTTTTT. Amino acids: CASSQAGLAERNTGELFF.

This clonotype appeared many times. The J gene is TRBJ2-5, the V gene TRBV7-6; D call uncertain. Germline CDR1 is SGHVS and CDR2 is FNYEAQ. The CDR3 sequence is 12 residues long. Trimming shortened V by 2 bases and J by 4 bases, and 5 bases separated the two germline ends. The CDR3 spells CASSLPRETQYF. For the CDR3, the DNA is TGTGCCAGCAGCTTACCTCGAGAGACCCAGTACTTC.

The chain has TRBV7-9 and TRBJ2-1; no firm D call. In germline, CDR1 is SEHNR, CDR2 FQNEAQ (reference sequence). V gave up 5 bases and J gave up 8 bases, with 7 bases separating them. This CDR3 is built from 11 residues. The CDR3 coding sequence is TGTGCCAGCAGCCCCACGTATGAGCAGTTCTTC. It translates to CASSPTYEQFF.

At least ten counts were recorded for this clonotype. J is TRBJ1-1 and V is TRBV20-1, with 11 nucleotides matching TRBD1. From germline, CDR1 is DFQATT and CDR2 SNEGSKA (reference sequence). V was clipped by 7 bases and J by 3 bases; unmatched bases: 1. The length of the CDR3 is 12 residues. Here the CDR3 DNA reads TGCAGTGGGACAGGGGGCGACACTGAAGCTTTCTTT. It translates to CSGTGGDTEAFF.

The genes are TRBV20-1 and TRBJ2-7; no reliable D call. The CDR3 runs to 11 residues. V was cut by 1 base and J by 4 bases, with 5 bases left in between. From germline, CDR1 is DFQATT and CDR2 SNEGSKA (reference sequence). The CDR3 sequence is CSARVGYEQYF. The CDR3 DNA sequence: TGCAGTGCTAGAGTTGGGTACGAGCAGTACTTC.

This clonotype has just a few counts. The genes are TRBV27 and TRBJ2-1; no reliable D call. The CDR3 is made up of 14 amino acids. Germline CDR1 MNHEY, CDR2 SMNVEV (reference sequence). The V gene lost 4 bases and the J gene lost 7 bases, with 14 bases spanning the gap. The CDR3 coding sequence is TGTGCCAGCAGTTGGTCCGGGCCCAGGAATGAGCAGTTCTTC. Translated, it gives CASSWSGPRNEQFF.

The genes are TRBV29-1 and TRBJ1-1; D is unresolved. The CDR3 has 13 residues. CDR1 and CDR2 from the germline V gene are SQVTM and ANQGSEA. V shed 3 bases and J shed 2 bases, with 10 bases lying between them. Here the CDR3 reads CSVDGVFNTEAFF. DNA for the CDR3: TGCAGCGTTGACGGGGTTTTTAACACTGAAGCTTTCTTT.

This clonotype was detected ten times or more. J is TRBJ2-7 and V is TRBV7-9; TRBD2 aligns across 7 bases. The V and J ends lost 0 bases and 4 bases, in that order; junction bases with no gene match: 0. In germline, CDR1 is SEHNR, CDR2 FQNEAQ (reference sequence). The CDR3 loop spans 13 amino acids. CDR3 residues: CASSLAGGYEQYF. DNA of the CDR3: TGTGCCAGCAGCTTAGCGGGGGGGTACGAGCAGTACTTC.

V and J are TRBV11-1 and TRBJ2-1; D is uncertain. CDR3 length: 15 amino acids. V lost 4 bases and J lost 2, with 12 bases in between. The V gene's germline CDR1 is SGHAT and CDR2 FQDESV (reference sequence). The CDR3, as DNA: TGTGCCAGCAGCTCGTCAGCTACGACCTACAATGAGCAGTTCTTC. Protein: CASSSSATTYNEQFF.

This chain connects TRBV9 to TRBJ2-7, with 9 nucleotides matching TRBD2. The CDR3 sequence is 16 residues long. Trimming removed 3 bases from V and 0 bases from J; junction bases left unmatched: 7. CDR1 SGDLS and CDR2 YYNGEE come from the germline V gene. CDR3 protein: CASSGKDSGSSYEQYF. The CDR3 DNA reads TGTGCCAGCAGCGGTAAGGATAGCGGGAGCTCCTACGAGCAGTACTTC. Supplemented by reference TRBV9 and TRBJ2-7, the full variable domain reads DSGVTQTPKHLITATGQRVTLRCSPRSGDLSVYWYQQSLDQGLQFLIQYYNGEERAKGNILERFSAQQFPDLHSELNLSSLELGDSALYFCASSGKDSGSSYEQYFGPGTRLTVT.

This clonotype was recorded many times. The V gene is TRBV2, the J gene TRBJ1-5; D may be TRBD1 (5 bases). CDR3 length: 14 amino acids. V lost 6 bases and J 5 bases, leaving 14 bases between the germline ends. The germline V gene encodes CDR1 SNHLY and CDR2 FYNNEI. The CDR3 here is CASRRRDGHQPQHF. The CDR3 bases are TGTGCCAGCAGACGCCGGGACGGGCATCAGCCCCAGCATTTT. Complete variable domain (other parts from reference TRBV2 and TRBJ1-5): EPEVTQTPSHQVTQMGQEVILRCVPISNHLYFYWYRQILGQKVEFLVSFYNNEISEKSEIFDDQFSVERPDGSNFTLKIRSTKLEDSAMYFCASRRRDGHQPQHFGDGTRLSIL.

The V and J genes are TRBV29-1 and TRBJ2-3, with a weak D call TRBD1 (8 bases). The germline V and J ends were trimmed by 7 bases and 4 bases, with 15 bases remaining between them. The germline V gene encodes CDR1 SQVTM and CDR2 ANQGSEA. CDR3 size: 13 residues. The CDR3 DNA reads as TGCAGCGCAGGGGGCGGGAGTCCAGATACGCAGTATTTT. Its protein is CSAGGGSPDTQYF.

The chain links TRBV3-1 to TRBJ2-1, with D unclear. The CDR3 spans 14 residues. Germline lookup yields CDR1 LGHDT and CDR2 YNNKEL (reference sequence). The ends were cut back, 0 bases at V and 7 bases at J, with 10 bases in the middle. In nucleotides, the CDR3 is TGTGCCAGCAGCCAAGATGCGGCTAAGAATGAGCAGTTCTTC. Translating it yields CASSQDAAKNEQFF.

A few counts support this clonotype. V gene TRBV28 combines with J gene TRBJ2-3, with 9 bases that match TRBD1. Per the germline V gene, CDR1 is MDHEN and CDR2 is SYDVKM. V trimming: 1 base; J trimming: 2 bases; junction bases outside the gene matches: 7. The CDR3 consists of 17 residues. CDR3 DNA sequence: TGTGCCAGCAGTTTATTAAGGGGACAGGGTTTCACAGATACGCAGTATTTT. Its translation: CASSLLRGQGFTDTQYF.

The V call is TRBV5-5, the J call TRBJ1-1, with 8 nucleotides matching TRBD1. Unmatched junction bases numbered 6, after V lost 5 bases and J lost 3 bases. This CDR3 has 14 residues. CDR1 and CDR2 from the germline V gene are SGHKS and YYEKEE (reference sequence). CDR3 region: CASREGQGDTEAFF. The CDR3 DNA reads TGTGCCAGCAGGGAAGGACAGGGCGACACTGAAGCTTTCTTT.

This clonotype came up a few times. This chain uses TRBV20-1 with TRBJ2-7; D is unresolved. Germline values: CDR1 DFQATT, CDR2 SNEGSKA (reference sequence). This CDR3 has 11 amino acids. Trimming stripped 6 bases from V and 4 bases from J, with 10 bases between. CDR3 region: CSAFSEYEQYF. For the CDR3, the DNA is TGCAGTGCGTTTTCCGAATACGAGCAGTACTTC.

This chain links TRBV28 with TRBJ2-1, with 7 bases lining up with TRBD2. The V gene's germline CDR1 is MDHEN and CDR2 SYDVKM. The CDR3 is made up of 16 amino acids. V gave up 6 bases and J gave up 1 base; unmatched junction bases: 9. The CDR3 nucleotides read TGTGCCAGCAGCCCTATACCGGGACTATCCTACAATGAGCAGTTCTTC. It codes for CASSPIPGLSYNEQFF.

The J gene is TRBJ2-1, the V gene TRBV28; 11 nucleotides line up with TRBD1. The CDR3 has 16 amino acids. The V gene end was trimmed by 6 bases and the J gene end by 2 bases; junction bases not matched to a gene: 6. Germline V gene lookup returns CDR1 MDHEN and CDR2 SYDVKM. In DNA, the CDR3 is TGTGCCAGCAGCCTTATGGGACAGGGGGCCTACAATGAGCAGTTCTTC. Its translation: CASSLMGQGAYNEQFF.